The 28 T cell receptor beta chains listed next were all sequenced from one sample in a study of T-cell reconstitution after alpha-beta-depleted transplantation in children. The authors prepared the TCRbeta library with unique molecular identifiers. Using its own MiXCR run on the PCR reads, TCRdb lists one record per CDR3 protein. The sample consists of approximately 290,000 distinct CDR3 sequences, roughly 10% of them appearing once. The sample was peripheral blood, taken 180 days after TCRalphabeta/CD19-depleted stem cell transplant. The receptors derive from a male patient between 2 and 15 years old who had a stem cell transplant for chronic granulomatous disease, so the T cells may come from the graft donor.

This clonotype was picked up many times. The chain is built from TRBV15 and TRBJ1-1, with no clear D. The CDR3 totals 12 residues. Germline CDR1 LNHNV, CDR2 YYDKDF (reference sequence). V lost 10 bases and J 5 bases, leaving 14 bases between the germline ends. The CDR3 protein is CASGWVETEAFF. The DNA for the CDR3 is TGTGCCAGTGGGTGGGTAGAAACTGAAGCTTTCTTT.

Many counts were recorded for this clonotype. V and J are TRBV12-3 or TRBV12-4 and TRBJ2-7; no clear D gene. The CDR3 is made up of 15 amino acids. Trimming pared 4 bases from V and 2 bases from J, leaving 15 bases between. The CDR3 is CASSSGQKLTYEQYF. CDR3 DNA sequence: TGTGCCAGCAGTTCCGGGCAGAAGCTAACCTACGAGCAGTACTTC.

The sample holds many counts of this clonotype. The chain combines TRBV20-1 with TRBJ2-5; no clear D. Germline loops: CDR1 DFQATT, CDR2 SNEGSKA (reference sequence). V lost 3 bases, J lost 6 bases, and 14 bases lay in between. The CDR3 contains 13 residues. The CDR3 sequence is CSARSGVPKTQYF. For the CDR3, the DNA is TGCAGTGCTAGGTCCGGTGTCCCCAAGACCCAGTACTTC.

The table lists this clonotype with many counts. The chain links TRBV9 to TRBJ2-1; TRBD2 is a possible D gene (6 bases). Germline loops: CDR1 SGDLS, CDR2 YYNGEE. V dropped 0 bases and J dropped 2 bases, with 12 bases sitting between them. CDR3 size: 16 residues. This CDR3 reads CASSVAGVVTYNEQFF. DNA for the CDR3: TGTGCCAGCAGCGTAGCGGGAGTGGTAACCTACAATGAGCAGTTCTTC.

This clonotype came up many times. The J gene is TRBJ2-5, the V gene TRBV7-3; TRBD1 agrees at 7 bases. Trimming cost V 5 bases and J 2 bases; bases outside gene matches: 2. The CDR3 covers 13 residues. CDR1 is SGHTA, CDR2 FQGTGA, per germline. This chain's CDR3 is CASSQQGQETQYF. In nucleotides, the CDR3 is TGTGCCAGCAGCCAACAGGGGCAAGAGACCCAGTACTTC.

A remark on this clonotype: A single base separates this from a much larger clone, so it may be a read error. V usage is TRBV5-1 and J usage is TRBJ2-1, with D hard to call. Germline V gene lookup returns CDR1 SGHRS and CDR2 YFSETQ. Trimming removed 1 base from V and 3 bases from J, with 23 bases in between. This CDR3 contains 19 residues. The CDR3 DNA reads as TGCGCCAGCAGCTTGTATTGGGTTCTGACTCTGCTAGACTACAATGAGCAGTTCTTC. It encodes CASSLYWVLTLLDYNEQFF.

J is TRBJ2-3 and V is TRBV7-3; TRBD2 might be the D (6 bases). There are 13 residues in the CDR3. V was pared by 5 bases and J by 2 bases, with 8 bases between. CDR1 is SGHTA, CDR2 FQGTGA, per germline. CDR3 region: CASSQDYTDTQYF. CDR3 in DNA: TGTGCCAGCAGCCAGGACTACACAGATACGCAGTATTTT. The entire variable domain, with the rest obtained from reference TRBV7-3 and TRBJ2-3, is as follows: GAGVSQTPSNKVTEKGKYVELRCDPISGHTALYWYRQSLGQGPEFLIYFQGTGAADDSGLPNDRFFAVRPEGSVSTLKIQRTERGDSAVYLCASSQDYTDTQYFGPGTRLTVL.

Remarks on this clonotype: With a much larger clone just one base away, this may be a read error. The chain uses TRBV7-2 and TRBJ2-3; 12 bases map to TRBD2. The CDR3 loop spans 16 amino acids. Germline CDR1 is SGHTA and CDR2 is FQGNSA. The CDR3 sequence: CASSPRLAGVTDMQYF. The CDR3 nucleotides read TGTGCCAGCAGCCCCCGACTAGCGGGGGTTACAGATATGCAGTATTTT.

This clonotype was picked up many times. The genes are TRBV5-1 and TRBJ2-1; 11 bases align to TRBD1. The CDR3 extends over 16 amino acids. The V gene end was trimmed by 1 base and the J gene end by 9 bases; junction bases not matched to a gene: 9. CDR1 and CDR2 from the germline V gene are SGHRS and YFSETQ. In DNA, the CDR3 is TGCGCCAGCAGCTTGTTAGGACAGGGGGCAGCGGGTGAGCAGTTCTTC. This translates into CASSLLGQGAAGEQFF.

This clonotype was counted ten times or more. The rearrangement uses TRBV13 and TRBJ2-1; D is possibly TRBD1 (6 bases). Between the trimmed V and J ends, which lost 5 bases and 8 bases, there was a span of 19 bases. The CDR3 runs 15 residues. CDR1 and CDR2 from the germline V gene are PRHDT and FYEKMQ (reference sequence). DNA of the CDR3: TGTGCCAGCAGCCCAGGGTATGGCAGGGGAGATGAGCAGTTCTTC. Residues: CASSPGYGRGDEQFF.

To note about this clonotype: This may be a read error: a much more frequent sequence differs by one nucleotide. J is TRBJ2-6 and V is TRBV7-6; maybe TRBD1 (5 bases). CDR1 and CDR2 (germline): SGHVS, FNYEAQ. The CDR3 length is 13 residues. The CDR3 protein is CASSNTGASVLTF. The CDR3 DNA reads TGTGCCAGCAGCAATACTGGGGCCAGCGTCCTGACTTTC.

This clonotype was detected a few times. A much bigger clone sits one base away, suggesting this may be a read error. The J gene is TRBJ2-7, the V gene TRBV7-2, with D possibly matching TRBD1 (6 bases). Germline CDR1 SGHTA, CDR2 FQGNSA. With 5 bases removed from V and 5 bases from J, the gap between germline ends came to 16 bases. This CDR3 contains 14 residues. This chain's CDR3 is CASSPHQGPNEQYF. Here the CDR3 DNA reads TGTGCCAGCAGCCCCCATCAGGGGCCGAACGAGCAGTACTTC.

The chain is built from TRBV18 and TRBJ1-1, with D maybe TRBD1 (6 bases). CDR1 and CDR2 from the germline V gene are KGHSH and LQKENI. CDR3 length: 14 amino acids. V gave up 2 bases and J gave up 5 bases, with 12 bases separating them. CDR3 coding DNA: TGTGCCAGCTCACCAACCAGGGGCAGGACTGAAGCTTTCTTT. Translating gives CASSPTRGRTEAFF.

This clonotype was observed a single time. With a much larger clone just one base away, this may be a read error. This chain joins TRBV11-2 and TRBJ2-7; TRBD2 agrees at 9 bases. In germline, CDR1 is SGHAT, CDR2 FQNNGV. This CDR3 has 17 amino acids. In nucleotides, the CDR3 is TGTGCCAGCAGCCCCGGTGGTAGCGGGGGCCTCTCCTGCGAGCAGTACTTC. This sequence encodes CASSPGGSGGLSCEQYF.

V and J are TRBV6-5 and TRBJ2-1; D is ambiguous. Per the germline V gene, CDR1 is MNHEY and CDR2 is SVGAGI. Deletions cut 0 bases from V and 10 bases from J, with 10 bases between. This CDR3 has 13 amino acids. The CDR3 DNA sequence: TGTGCCAGCAGTTACTCAGATAGGGAAGAGCAGTTCTTC. Translation gives CASSYSDREEQFF.

Ten or more counts support this clonotype. The rearrangement uses TRBV7-9 and TRBJ2-1; 9 nucleotides match TRBD2. The trim removed 8 bases at V and 9 bases at J, leaving 14 bases unmatched. Germline V gene sequence: CDR1 SEHNR, CDR2 FQNEAQ (reference sequence). The CDR3 has 15 residues. CDR3 region: CASESGRFPGGEQFF. The CDR3 nucleotides are TGTGCCAGCGAAAGCGGGAGGTTCCCTGGTGGTGAGCAGTTCTTC.

This clonotype was detected ten times or more. This sequence joins TRBV20-1 and TRBJ2-1, with 13 bases fitting TRBD2. This CDR3 has 16 residues. Germline V gene lookup returns CDR1 DFQATT and CDR2 SNEGSKA (reference sequence). Trimming cost V 1 base and J 9 bases; bases outside gene matches: 9. In DNA form, the CDR3 reads TGCAGTGCTAGAGGATACACTAGCGGGAGGGCGCGTGAGCAGTTCTTC. It specifies CSARGYTSGRAREQFF.

Concerning this clonotype itself: A clone one base away is much larger, so this may be a read error. CDR3 protein: CSVSDRALHGYAF. The CDR3 DNA reads TGCAGCGTCTCGGACAGGGCCCTTCATGGCTACGCCTTC. This sequence joins TRBV29-1 and TRBJ1-2; 8 bases are a match to TRBD1. The CDR3 loop spans 13 amino acids. The germline CDR1 and CDR2 sequences are SQVTM and ANQGSEA.

The V gene is TRBV14, the J gene TRBJ1-1, with D possibly matching TRBD1 (5 bases). The CDR3 spans 15 residues. The germline V gene encodes CDR1 SGHDN and CDR2 FVKESK. Deletions cut 6 bases from V and 1 base from J, with 15 bases between. This CDR3 reads CASRRYGQTNTEAFF. In DNA form, the CDR3 reads TGTGCCAGCAGGAGGTACGGACAAACGAACACTGAAGCTTTCTTT.

This clonotype was recorded at least ten times. CDR3 coding DNA: TGTGCCAGCAGTGACCGGGGCAGAAAAGAGACCCAGTACTTC. Its protein product is CASSDRGRKETQYF. This chain joins TRBV6-1 and TRBJ2-5; D possibly matches TRBD1 or TRBD2 (5 bases each). The ends were cut back, 3 bases at V and 3 bases at J, with 11 bases in the middle. CDR1 and CDR2 (germline): MNHNS, SASEGT. The CDR3 covers 14 residues.

This clonotype was counted many times. The chain combines TRBV5-1 with TRBJ2-7, with D possibly being TRBD1 or TRBD2 (5 bases each). Germline CDR1 is SGHRS and CDR2 is YFSETQ. V lost 7 bases and J lost 1, with 15 bases in between. The CDR3 has 14 residues. In DNA, the CDR3 is TGCGCCAGCGGAGCCCGGGACGGATCCTACGAGCAGTACTTC. This translates into CASGARDGSYEQYF.

This clonotype showed up many times. The chain carries TRBV20-1 and TRBJ2-3; 11 nucleotides line up with TRBD2. The CDR3 loop spans 15 amino acids. The V gene end was trimmed by 4 bases and the J gene end by 4 bases; junction bases not matched to a gene: 7. CDR1 and CDR2 from the germline V gene are DFQATT and SNEGSKA (reference sequence). The CDR3 bases are TGCAGTGCTATACTAGCGGGAGTCGGGGCAGATACGCAGTATTTT. Residues: CSAILAGVGADTQYF.

This clonotype has ten or more counts. The chain carries TRBV7-2 and TRBJ2-7; possible D gene TRBD2, 7 bases. Germline V gives CDR1 SGHTA, CDR2 FQGNSA. CDR3 length equals 15 residues. V was trimmed by 8 bases and J by 5 bases, leaving 22 bases between them. This CDR3 reads CASGVDAGALDEQYF. The CDR3 DNA follows: TGTGCCAGCGGGGTCGATGCGGGGGCCCTCGACGAGCAGTACTTC.

This clonotype was counted ten times or more. The chain's CDR3 is CSPPPGANVLTF. In nucleotides, the CDR3 is TGCAGCCCTCCCCCTGGGGCCAACGTCCTGACTTTC. The V gene is TRBV29-1, the J gene TRBJ2-6; D gene uncertain. The CDR3 extends over 12 amino acids. V lost 8 bases, J lost 2 bases, and 7 bases lay in between. The V gene's germline CDR1 is SQVTM and CDR2 ANQGSEA.

This clonotype showed up many times. This sequence joins TRBV27 and TRBJ2-3; 9 nucleotides match TRBD2. This CDR3 has 13 amino acids. Germline V gene lookup returns CDR1 MNHEY and CDR2 SMNVEV (reference sequence). The V segment lost 7 bases and the J segment 8 bases; nucleotides outside the gene matches: 7. In nucleotides, the CDR3 is TGTGCCAGCACGCGGGAGGGCCATGGTACGCAGTATTTT. Translated: CASTREGHGTQYF.

This clonotype was counted ten times or more. The rearrangement uses TRBV4-3 and TRBJ1-2; no definite D call. Germline-derived CDR1 and CDR2 are LGHNA and YSLEER. The CDR3 is made up of 16 amino acids. Trimming left V 0 bases short and J 4 bases short, with 15 bases between. CDR3 in DNA: TGCGCCAGCAGCCAAGATTCTGGGGAGGCGGGCTATGGCTACACCTTC. Its translation: CASSQDSGEAGYGYTF.

In regard to this clonotype: Being one base from a much bigger clone, this may be a read error. The chain employs TRBV27 and TRBJ1-5; 8 bases are a match to TRBD1. Germline V gene data show CDR1 as MNHEY and CDR2 as SMNVEV (reference sequence). The trim removed 5 bases at V and 7 bases at J, leaving 10 bases unmatched. The CDR3 is made up of 15 amino acids. The CDR3 region has the DNA TGTGCCAGCAGTCTGACAGGGGTTTGGAAACAGCCCCAGCATTTT. Translating gives CASSLTGVWKQPQHF.

There are many counts of this clonotype. V gene TRBV5-1 combines with J gene TRBJ2-2, with 8 bases identical to TRBD2. The CDR3 extends over 16 amino acids. The junction had 7 bases not matched to a gene; V was cut back by 6 bases and J by 0 bases. Germline CDR1 and CDR2: SGHRS and YFSETQ. The CDR3 reads CASKLTSGSNTGELFF. CDR3 DNA sequence: TGCGCCAGCAAATTAACTAGCGGCTCGAACACCGGGGAGCTGTTTTTT. The variable domain in full, completed from reference TRBV5-1 and TRBJ2-2, reads KAGVTQTPRYLIKTRGQQVTLSCSPISGHRSVSWYQQTPGQGLQFLFEYFSETQRNKGNFPGRFSGRQFSNSRSEMNVSTLELGDSALYLCASKLTSGSNTGELFFGEGSRLTVL.